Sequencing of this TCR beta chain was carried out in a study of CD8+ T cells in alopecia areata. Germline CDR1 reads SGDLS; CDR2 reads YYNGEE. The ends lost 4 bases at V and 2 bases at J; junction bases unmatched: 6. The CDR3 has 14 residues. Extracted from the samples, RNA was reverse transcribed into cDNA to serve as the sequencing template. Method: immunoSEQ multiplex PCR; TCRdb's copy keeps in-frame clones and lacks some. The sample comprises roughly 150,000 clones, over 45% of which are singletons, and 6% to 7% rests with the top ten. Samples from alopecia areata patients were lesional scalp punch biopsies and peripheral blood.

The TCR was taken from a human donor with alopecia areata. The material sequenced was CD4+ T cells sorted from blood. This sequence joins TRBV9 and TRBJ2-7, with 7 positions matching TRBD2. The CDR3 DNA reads TGTGCCAGCAGCCTAACTAGCGTGGCCTACGAGCAGTACTTC. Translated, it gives CASSLTSVAYEQYF.